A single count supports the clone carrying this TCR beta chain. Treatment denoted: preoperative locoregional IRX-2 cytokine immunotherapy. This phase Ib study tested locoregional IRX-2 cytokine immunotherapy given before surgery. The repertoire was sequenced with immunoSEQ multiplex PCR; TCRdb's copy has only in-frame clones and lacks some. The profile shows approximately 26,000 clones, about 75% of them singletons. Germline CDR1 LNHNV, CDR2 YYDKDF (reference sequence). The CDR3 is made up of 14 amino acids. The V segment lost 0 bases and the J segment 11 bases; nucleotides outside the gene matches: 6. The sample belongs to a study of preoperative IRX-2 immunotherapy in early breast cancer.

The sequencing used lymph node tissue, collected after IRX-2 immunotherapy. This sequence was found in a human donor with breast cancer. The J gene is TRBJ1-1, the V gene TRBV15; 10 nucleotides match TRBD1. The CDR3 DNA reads TGTGCCACCAGCAGAGATCGACAGGGGGCGAAGGCTTTCTTT. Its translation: CATSRDRQGAKAFF.